This TCR beta chain was sequenced during a study of blood T cell repertoires in COVID-19. Per germline, CDR1 SGHTA and CDR2 FQGNSA. Deletions cut 0 bases from V and 6 bases from J, with 6 bases between. The CDR3 spans 13 residues. Authors' analysis steps: Amplification of reference gene primers was used by the study to estimate nucleated cell counts. This table comes from immunoSEQ multiplex PCR, and its TCRdb copy is limited to in-frame clones, with some not included. V, J and clone size derive from that table, while D and trimming were established from the DNA sequence. The table shows around 270,000 clones, with about 89% occurring only once.

The sequenced material came from peripheral blood. The J gene is TRBJ1-5, the V gene TRBV7-2, with D unclear. This clonotype was sampled from a man aged 40-49 years with acute or convalescent COVID-19. The CDR3 sequence is CASSLASGQPQHF. The CDR3 nucleotides are TGTGCCAGCAGCTTAGCTAGCGGTCAGCCCCAGCATTTT.